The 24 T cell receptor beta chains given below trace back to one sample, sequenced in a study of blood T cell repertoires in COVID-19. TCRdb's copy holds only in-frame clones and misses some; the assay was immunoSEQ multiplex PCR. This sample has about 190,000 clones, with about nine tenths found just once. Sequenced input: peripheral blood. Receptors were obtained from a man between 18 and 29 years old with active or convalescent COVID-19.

CDR3 sequence: CASSFAGGHYNEQFF. CDR3 bases: TGCGCCAGCAGCTTTGCGGGAGGCCACTACAATGAGCAGTTCTTC. V and J are TRBV5-1 and TRBJ2-1; TRBD2 aligns across 8 bases. The V gene's germline CDR1 is SGHRS and CDR2 YFSETQ. V lost 2 bases, J lost 3 bases, and 4 bases stayed unmatched. The CDR3 is made up of 15 amino acids.

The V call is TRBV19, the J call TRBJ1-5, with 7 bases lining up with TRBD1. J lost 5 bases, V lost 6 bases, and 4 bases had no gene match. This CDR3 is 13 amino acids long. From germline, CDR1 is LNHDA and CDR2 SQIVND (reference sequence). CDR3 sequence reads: CASSGTADQPQHF. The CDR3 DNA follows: TGTGCCAGTAGCGGGACAGCGGATCAGCCCCAGCATTTT.

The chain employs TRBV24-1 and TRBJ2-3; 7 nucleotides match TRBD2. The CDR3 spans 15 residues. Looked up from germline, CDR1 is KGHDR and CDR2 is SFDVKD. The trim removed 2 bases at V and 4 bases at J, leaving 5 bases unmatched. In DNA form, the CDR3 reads TGTGCCACCAGTGATTCGGGGGAGGGCCCAGATACGCAGTATTTT. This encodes CATSDSGEGPDTQYF.

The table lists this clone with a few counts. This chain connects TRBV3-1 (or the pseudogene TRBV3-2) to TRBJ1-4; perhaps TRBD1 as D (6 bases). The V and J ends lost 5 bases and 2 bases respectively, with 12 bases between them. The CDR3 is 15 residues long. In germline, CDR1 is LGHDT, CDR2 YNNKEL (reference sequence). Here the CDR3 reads CASSDAGVTNEKLFF. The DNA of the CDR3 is TGTGCCAGCAGCGACGCAGGGGTTACTAATGAAAAACTGTTTTTT.

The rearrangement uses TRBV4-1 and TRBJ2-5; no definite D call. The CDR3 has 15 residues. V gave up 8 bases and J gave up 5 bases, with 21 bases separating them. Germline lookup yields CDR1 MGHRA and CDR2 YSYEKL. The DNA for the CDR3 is TGCGCCAGCCAAGCCAAGTTCGTCCTAGGTGAGACCCAGTACTTC. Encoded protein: CASQAKFVLGETQYF.

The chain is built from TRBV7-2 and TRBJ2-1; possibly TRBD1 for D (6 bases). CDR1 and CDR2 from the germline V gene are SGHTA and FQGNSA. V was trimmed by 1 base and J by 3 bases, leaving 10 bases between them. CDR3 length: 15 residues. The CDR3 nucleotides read TGTGCCAGCAGCTTAGTAGCAGGGGTCTACAATGAGCAGTTCTTC. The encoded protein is CASSLVAGVYNEQFF.

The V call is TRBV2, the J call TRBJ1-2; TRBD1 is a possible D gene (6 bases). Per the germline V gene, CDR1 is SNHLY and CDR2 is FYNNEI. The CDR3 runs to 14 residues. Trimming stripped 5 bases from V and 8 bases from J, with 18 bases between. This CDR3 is CASSNGGSTGGYTF. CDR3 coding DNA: TGTGCCAGCAGTAATGGGGGCAGCACGGGAGGCTACACCTTC.

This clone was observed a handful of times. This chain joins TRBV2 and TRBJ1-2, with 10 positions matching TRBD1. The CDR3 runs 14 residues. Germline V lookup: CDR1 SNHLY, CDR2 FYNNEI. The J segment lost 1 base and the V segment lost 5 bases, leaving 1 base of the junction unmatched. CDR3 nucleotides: TGTGCCAGCAGTTGGGACAGGGGTAACTATGGCTACACCTTC. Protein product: CASSWDRGNYGYTF.

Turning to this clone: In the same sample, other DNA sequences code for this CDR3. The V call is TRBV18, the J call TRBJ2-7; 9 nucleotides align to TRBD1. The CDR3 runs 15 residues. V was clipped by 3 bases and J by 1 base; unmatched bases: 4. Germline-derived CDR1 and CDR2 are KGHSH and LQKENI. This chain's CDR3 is CASSPGQGTSYEQYF. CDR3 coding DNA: TGTGCCAGCTCACCGGGACAGGGAACTTCCTACGAGCAGTACTTC.

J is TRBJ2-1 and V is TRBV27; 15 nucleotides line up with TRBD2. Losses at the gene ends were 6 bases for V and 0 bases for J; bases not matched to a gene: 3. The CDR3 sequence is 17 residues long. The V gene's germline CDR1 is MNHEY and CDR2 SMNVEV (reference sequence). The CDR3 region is CASSGLAGGSSYNEQFF. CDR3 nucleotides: TGTGCCAGCAGCGGACTAGCGGGAGGGTCCTCCTACAATGAGCAGTTCTTC.

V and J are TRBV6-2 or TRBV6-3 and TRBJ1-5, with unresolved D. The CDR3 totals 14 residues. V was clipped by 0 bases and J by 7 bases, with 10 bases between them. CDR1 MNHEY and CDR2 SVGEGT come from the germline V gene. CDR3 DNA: TGTGCCAGCAGTTACTCGTTCGGTGAACAGCCCCAGCATTTT. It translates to CASSYSFGEQPQHF.

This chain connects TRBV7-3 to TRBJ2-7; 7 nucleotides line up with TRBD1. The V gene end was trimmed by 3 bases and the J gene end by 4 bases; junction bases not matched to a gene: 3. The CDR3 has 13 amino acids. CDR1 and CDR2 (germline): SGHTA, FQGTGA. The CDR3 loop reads CASSFSGGYEQYF. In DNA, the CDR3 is TGTGCCAGCAGCTTTTCAGGGGGATACGAGCAGTACTTC.

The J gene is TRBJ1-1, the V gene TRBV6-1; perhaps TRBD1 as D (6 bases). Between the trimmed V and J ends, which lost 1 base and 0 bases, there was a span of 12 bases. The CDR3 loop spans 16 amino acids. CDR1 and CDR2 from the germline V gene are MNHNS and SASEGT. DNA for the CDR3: TGTGCCAGCAGTGAAGGTACAGGGCCCCTGAACACTGAAGCTTTCTTT. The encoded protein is CASSEGTGPLNTEAFF.

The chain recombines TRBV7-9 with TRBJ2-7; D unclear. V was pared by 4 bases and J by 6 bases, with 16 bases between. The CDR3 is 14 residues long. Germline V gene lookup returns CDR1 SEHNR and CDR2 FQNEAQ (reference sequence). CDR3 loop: CASSSGLGRVEQYF. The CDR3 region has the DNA TGTGCCAGCAGCTCGGGTCTGGGTCGGGTCGAGCAGTACTTC. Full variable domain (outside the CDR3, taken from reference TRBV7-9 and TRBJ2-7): DTGVSQNPRHKITKRGQNVTFRCDPISEHNRLYWYRQTLGQGPEFLTYFQNEAQLEKSRLLSDRFSAERPKGSFSTLEIQRTEQGDSAMYLCASSSGLGRVEQYFGPGTRLTVT.

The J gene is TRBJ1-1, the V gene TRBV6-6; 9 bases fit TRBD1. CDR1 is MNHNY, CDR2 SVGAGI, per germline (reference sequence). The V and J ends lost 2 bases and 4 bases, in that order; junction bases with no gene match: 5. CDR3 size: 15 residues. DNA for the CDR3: TGTGCCAGCAGTTACCTACAGGGGGCCGGCACTGAAGCTTTCTTT. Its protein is CASSYLQGAGTEAFF.

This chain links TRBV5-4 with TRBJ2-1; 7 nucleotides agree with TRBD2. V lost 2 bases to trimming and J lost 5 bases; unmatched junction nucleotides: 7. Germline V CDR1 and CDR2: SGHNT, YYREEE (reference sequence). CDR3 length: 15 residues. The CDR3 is CASSLITRGNNEQFF. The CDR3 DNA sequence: TGTGCCAGCAGCTTAATCACGCGGGGGAACAATGAGCAGTTCTTC.

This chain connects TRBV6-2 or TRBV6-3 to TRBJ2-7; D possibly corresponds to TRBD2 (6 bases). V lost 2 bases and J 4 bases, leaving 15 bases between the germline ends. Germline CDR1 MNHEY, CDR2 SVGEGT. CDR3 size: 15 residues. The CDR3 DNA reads TGTGCCAGCAGTTACCCCATGGAGGGGCTGTACGAGCAGTACTTC. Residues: CASSYPMEGLYEQYF.

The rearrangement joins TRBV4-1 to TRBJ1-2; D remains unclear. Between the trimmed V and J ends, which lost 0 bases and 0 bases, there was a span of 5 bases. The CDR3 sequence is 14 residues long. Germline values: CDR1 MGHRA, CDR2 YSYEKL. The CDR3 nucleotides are TGCGCCAGCAGCCAAGATGGAGCTAACTATGGCTACACCTTC. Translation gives CASSQDGANYGYTF.

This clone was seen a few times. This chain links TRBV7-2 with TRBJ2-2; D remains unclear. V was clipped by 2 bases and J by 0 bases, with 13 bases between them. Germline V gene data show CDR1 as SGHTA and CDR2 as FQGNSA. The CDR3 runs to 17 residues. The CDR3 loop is CASSLIRSSANTGELFF. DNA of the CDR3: TGTGCCAGCAGCTTAATCAGGTCTTCGGCGAACACCGGGGAGCTGTTTTTT.

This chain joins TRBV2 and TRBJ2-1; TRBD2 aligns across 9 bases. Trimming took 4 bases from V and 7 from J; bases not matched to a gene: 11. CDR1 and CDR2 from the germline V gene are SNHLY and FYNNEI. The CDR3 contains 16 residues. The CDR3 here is CASSGLDPAGGNEQFF. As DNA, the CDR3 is TGTGCCAGCAGTGGACTAGACCCGGCGGGAGGGAATGAGCAGTTCTTC.

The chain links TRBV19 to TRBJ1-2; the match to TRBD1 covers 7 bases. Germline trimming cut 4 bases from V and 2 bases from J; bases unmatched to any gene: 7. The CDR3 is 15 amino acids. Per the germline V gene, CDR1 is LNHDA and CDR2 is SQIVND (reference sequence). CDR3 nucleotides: TGTGCCAGTAGTACCACAGGGGCCGTAAACTATGGCTACACCTTC. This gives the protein CASSTTGAVNYGYTF.

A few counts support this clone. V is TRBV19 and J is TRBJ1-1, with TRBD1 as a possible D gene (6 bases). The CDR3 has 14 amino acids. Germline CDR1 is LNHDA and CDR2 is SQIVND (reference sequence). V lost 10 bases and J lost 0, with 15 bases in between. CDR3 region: CATTLGGVNTEAFF. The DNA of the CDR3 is TGTGCCACAACCCTAGGGGGAGTGAACACTGAAGCTTTCTTT.

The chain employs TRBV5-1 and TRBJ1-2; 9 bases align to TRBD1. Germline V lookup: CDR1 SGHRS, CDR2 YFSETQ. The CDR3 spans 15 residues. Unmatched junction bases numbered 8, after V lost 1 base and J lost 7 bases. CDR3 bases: TGCGCCAGCAGCTTGAGGACAGGGGAATCTATTGGCTACACCTTC. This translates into CASSLRTGESIGYTF.

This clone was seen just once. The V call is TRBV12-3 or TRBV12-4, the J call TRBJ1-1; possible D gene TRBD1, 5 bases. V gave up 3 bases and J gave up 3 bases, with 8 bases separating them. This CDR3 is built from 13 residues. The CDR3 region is CASSLAGHTEAFF. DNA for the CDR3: TGTGCCAGCAGTTTGGCGGGACACACTGAAGCTTTCTTT.